This T cell receptor beta chain comes out of a study of beta chain features in type 1 diabetes. CDR3 size: 17 residues. Germline V gives CDR1 SGHRS, CDR2 YFSETQ. With 5 bases removed from V and 2 bases from J, the gap between germline ends came to 20 bases. Sequenced material consisted of expressed TCRB transcripts (all of the isolated RNA was reverse transcribed). The table came from immunoSEQ multiplex PCR; TCRdb's copy has only in-frame clones and leaves some out. Of hundreds of thousands of clones listed, 15% to 19% are singletons. Sequenced: naive CD4+ T cells from blood. The rearrangement links TRBV5-1 to TRBJ1-3, with D hard to call. This TCR derives from a man aged 18-30 years in good health. CDR3 in amino acids: CASSERRLGAPGNTIYF. The CDR3 region has the DNA TGCGCCAGCAGTGAGAGGCGGCTGGGAGCCCCTGGAAACACCATATATTTT.